The sequence of this T cell receptor (beta chain) was determined in a study of blood T cell repertoires in COVID-19. Turning to the study itself: Donors in the United States, Italy and Spain gave samples during acute or convalescent COVID-19. Sources were T cells, B-cell-depleted T cells, or PBMCs; the material itself was cDNA or gDNA.

Per the original methods: Amplifying reference gene primers gave estimates of nucleated cell counts. The repertoire was sequenced with immunoSEQ multiplex PCR; TCRdb's copy has only in-frame clones and lacks some. V, J and clone size were drawn from that table, and D and trimming were deduced from the DNA. The data contain some 400,000 clones, approximately 91% of them seen just once; the ten biggest clones take up 0.8% to 0.9%. Categorization into cohorts depended on clinical history that participants reported. Germline loops: CDR1 KGHSH, CDR2 LQKENI. The V end lost 8 bases, the J end lost 0 bases, and 17 bases lay between the germline ends. The length of the CDR3 is 16 residues.

The chain joins TRBV18 to TRBJ1-3, with unresolved D. The sequenced sample was PBMCs or T cells enriched from blood (not recorded which). The sequence was obtained from a woman in her thirties or forties who had been exposed to COVID-19. The DNA of the CDR3 is TGTGCCAGCACGACCACAGCAGGTCTCTCTGGAAACACCATATATTTT. Encoded protein: CASTTTAGLSGNTIYF. The full variable domain, rest sourced from reference TRBV18 and TRBJ1-3, is NAGVMQNPRHLVRRRGQEARLRCSPMKGHSHVYWYRQLPEEGLKFMVYLQKENIIDESGMPKERFSAEFPKEGPSILRIQQVVRGDSAAYFCASTTTAGLSGNTIYFGEGSWLTVV.